The rows below give T cell receptor beta chains drawn from one sample of a study of T cell responses to AZD1222 COVID-19 vaccine. Assay: immunoSEQ multiplex PCR; the TCRdb copy retains only in-frame clones and omits some. The repertoire holds fewer than 140,000 clones, with around 90% as singletons. The specimen was peripheral blood, collected on day 0 of AZD1222 vaccination. The receptors derive from an adult in good health. CDR3s include the opening cysteine and the closing phenylalanine or tryptophan. D genes are given only for firm matches. A row's size may be missing; if present it is once, few, many or a size class.

TRBJ1-4 once NA TRBV7-9 TGTGCCAGCAGCTTAGGTTTGGGGGGGTATGAAAAACTGTTTTTT CASSLGLGGYEKLFF
TRBJ1-6 NA NA TRBV6-2/TRBV6-3 TGTGCCAGCAGTTGGACAGCAACTAATTCACCCCTCCACTTT CASSWTATNSPLHF
TRBJ1-1 NA NA TRBV4-1 TGCGCCAGCAGCCAAGAGAGGGGGGCAAACACTGAAGCTTTCTTT CASSQERGANTEAFF
TRBJ2-2 many NA TRBV11-2 TGTGCCAGCAGCCATAACACCGGGGAGCTGTTTTTT CASSHNTGELFF
TRBJ2-5 NA TRBD2 TRBV10-2 TGCGCCAGCAGTCTCGGACTAGCGGGAGGGGAAGAGACCCAGTACTTC CASSLGLAGGEETQYF
TRBJ2-2 NA NA TRBV4-3 TGCGCCAGCAGCCATCAGGACACGTACACCGGGGAGCTGTTTTTT CASSHQDTYTGELFF
TRBJ1-2 NA NA TRBV15 TGTGCCACCAGCAGAGTCCGGGGGGGTAACTATGGCTACACCTTC CATSRVRGGNYGYTF
TRBJ2-7 NA NA TRBV28 TGTGCCAGCAGTTTATCTACTCCGGGTCACTACGAGCAGTACTTC CASSLSTPGHYEQYF
TRBJ1-2 few NA TRBV24-1 TGTGCCACCAGTGATGGGGAATATGGCTACACCTTC CATSDGEYGYTF
TRBJ1-3 NA NA TRBV10-1 TGCGCCAGCAGTTATACATCGGAGGACACCATATATTTT CASSYTSEDTIYF
TRBJ2-5 NA TRBD2 TRBV18 TGTGCCAGCTCGCCGGGACTAGCGGGCGGGGAGACCCAGTACTTC CASSPGLAGGETQYF
TRBJ2-5 once NA TRBV25-1 TGTGCCAGCAGTGAATCGAACAGGGAGGGGGAGACCCAGTACTTC CASSESNREGETQYF
TRBJ2-7 NA TRBD2 TRBV5-4 TGTGCCAGCAGCTTAGACGGGCCGGCCGGGACTAGCGGGAGAGGGGTCGAGCAGTACTTC CASSLDGPAGTSGRGVEQYF
TRBJ2-5 NA NA TRBV11-3 TGTGCCAGCAGCTTAGGGGACCAAGAGACCCAGTACTTC CASSLGDQETQYF
TRBJ2-5 NA TRBD1 TRBV7-8 TGTGCCAGCAGCTTAGTGGGTTCCGGGACAGGGAAAACCCAGTACTTC CASSLVGSGTGKTQYF
TRBJ2-5 NA NA TRBV15 TGTGCCACCAGGATAGAAGTCCAAGAGACCCAGTACTTC CATRIEVQETQYF
TRBJ2-5 NA TRBD2 TRBV7-2 TGTGCCAGCAGCTTTAGCGGGAGGGGGAAGACCCAGTACTTC CASSFSGRGKTQYF
TRBJ1-4 NA NA TRBV7-6 TGTGCCAGCAGCTTCGGAAGGATATCTAATGAAAAACTGTTTTTT CASSFGRISNEKLFF
TRBJ2-6 NA NA TRBV7-3 TGTGCCAGCAGCCCTCAGGGAAGGACTGGGGCCAACGTCCTGACTTTC CASSPQGRTGANVLTF
TRBJ2-2 NA TRBD1 TRBV18 TGTGCCAGCTCACCAAACCAGGGGGCAACTTCCGGGGAGCTGTTTTTT CASSPNQGATSGELFF
TRBJ1-1 NA NA TRBV20-1 TGCAGTGCCCCTTTGGTGGCTGAAGCTTTCTTT CSAPLVAEAFF
TRBJ1-5 once TRBD1 TRBV23-1 TGCGCCAGCAGTCCCAAAACCAAGGACAGGGGGCTCTCGCAGCCCCAGCATTTT CASSPKTKDRGLSQPQHF
TRBJ2-1 NA TRBD2 TRBV3-1/TRBV3-2 TGTGCCAGCAGCCAGTCTCTAGCGGGAGTCACTGAGCAGTTCTTC CASSQSLAGVTEQFF
TRBJ1-2 NA TRBD1 TRBV19 TGTGCCAGTGAAACAGGGGCTGGCTACACCTTC CASETGAGYTF
TRBJ1-5 NA NA TRBV6-1 TGTGCCAGCAGTGAAATCAGGGTAGGTCGGGGTGCCGGCAAGGGGAATCAGCCCCAGCATTTT CASSEIRVGRGAGKGNQPQHF
TRBJ2-5 few NA TRBV9 TGTGCCAGCAGCCTTCCCACCGAGACCCAGTACTTC CASSLPTETQYF
TRBJ1-3 few TRBD1 TRBV5-1 TGCGCCAGCAGCCAAAGGACAGGGGACACCATATATTTT CASSQRTGDTIYF
TRBJ1-1 NA NA TRBV24-1 TGTGCCACCAGTGAATCACCGCAGAACACTGAAGCTTTCTTT CATSESPQNTEAFF
TRBJ1-2 NA TRBD1 TRBV5-1 TGCGCCAGCAGCACGGGACAGACCCCCCCTAATGGCTACACCTTC CASSTGQTPPNGYTF
TRBJ2-7 NA NA TRBV5-6 TGTGCCAGCAGCCGTGTGGGGCTCAGTACCTACGAGCAGTACTTC CASSRVGLSTYEQYF
TRBJ2-1 NA TRBD2 TRBV10-2 TGCGCCAGCAGTGCCCTTATAGGTAGCGGGAGTTCCTACAATGAGCAGTTCTTC CASSALIGSGSSYNEQFF
TRBJ1-2 NA NA TRBV4-3 TGCGCCAGCAGCCCCGGAACGGGAGCTAACTATGGCTACACCTTC CASSPGTGANYGYTF
TRBJ2-2 NA NA TRBV7-3 TGTGCCAGCAGCTTCCCGAACACCGGGGAGCTGTTTTTT CASSFPNTGELFF
TRBJ2-6 few TRBD2 TRBV27 TGTGCCAGCAGTTCTTTAGCGGGTTCCCTGGGTGGGGCCAACGTCCTGACTTTC CASSSLAGSLGGANVLTF
TRBJ2-7 NA NA TRBV5-1 TGCGCCAGCAGCTTCGACAGCAGAGCAACCTACGAGCAGTACTTC CASSFDSRATYEQYF
TRBJ2-1 NA TRBD2 TRBV5-8 TGTGCCAGCAGCTTGGGCCTAGCGGGTTACAATGAGCAGTTCTTC CASSLGLAGYNEQFF
TRBJ1-1 NA TRBD1 TRBV6-2/TRBV6-3 TGTGCCAGCAGCCTCAGGGGGGGTTTCACTGAAGCTTTCTTT CASSLRGGFTEAFF
TRBJ1-2 NA NA TRBV7-9 TGTGCCAGCAGCTTAGGAAGGACTTCCTATGGCTACACCTTC CASSLGRTSYGYTF
TRBJ1-5 NA NA TRBV5-4 TGTGCCAGCAGCTTACCAGGGCAGCCCCAGCATTTT CASSLPGQPQHF
TRBJ1-1 few NA TRBV9 TGTGCCAGCAGCGTAGTAGACAGTCCTAACACTGAAGCTTTCTTT CASSVVDSPNTEAFF
TRBJ1-1 NA NA TRBV6-5 TGTGCCAGCAGTTACTTGACTGAAGCTTTCTTT CASSYLTEAFF
TRBJ1-4 NA NA TRBV3-1/TRBV3-2 TGTGCCAGCAGCCAAAACAGGGATGAAAAACTGTTTTTT CASSQNRDEKLFF
TRBJ2-2 NA TRBD2 TRBV9 TGTGCCAGCAGCGCCGGACTAGCGGGAGCAGCGACCGGGGAGCTGTTTTTT CASSAGLAGAATGELFF
TRBJ2-1 NA TRBD1 TRBV7-8 TGTGCCAGCAGCTTAAGGACAGGGATTCCTAGCTCCTACAATGAGCAGTTCTTC CASSLRTGIPSSYNEQFF
TRBJ2-7 NA NA TRBV7-2 TGTGCCAGCAGCTTATTTTTAACTACCTACGAGCAGTACTTC CASSLFLTTYEQYF
TRBJ1-5 once NA TRBV12-2 TGTGCAAGTCGCTTAGATCTAACAGGGGGCGAGTTGTATCAGCCCCAGCATTTT CASRLDLTGGELYQPQHF
TRBJ2-2 NA TRBD2 TRBV9 TGTGCCAGCAGCGTAGCCTTTCTGGCAGCGGGGGCAGGAACCGGGGAGCTGTTTTTT CASSVAFLAAGAGTGELFF
TRBJ2-1 NA NA TRBV5-1 TGCGCCAGCAGCTTAACAAGTAATGAGCAGTTCTTC CASSLTSNEQFF
TRBJ1-1 once NA TRBV11-2 TGTGCCAGCAGCGGGGTCCTTGGGACTGAAGCTTTCTTT CASSGVLGTEAFF